Given below is one T cell receptor beta chain in context. These data come from a study of T cells in tumors after PD-1 blockade. Profiling relied on immunoSEQ multiplex PCR, and the TCRdb table lists in-frame clones only, not all of them. The table lists around 51,000 clones, about 85% of them singletons. CDR1 is SGDLS, CDR2 YYNGEE, per germline. Germline trimming cut 4 bases from V and 4 bases from J; bases unmatched to any gene: 4. The CDR3 has 15 residues. This specimen was PBMCs, taken before anti-PD-1 treatment. The sequence derives from a human donor with basal cell carcinoma. The chain is built from TRBV9 and TRBJ2-5; 13 bases are a match to TRBD2. CDR3 DNA: TGTGCCAGCAGCCCGCGGACTAGCGGGGGAGAGACCCAGTACTTC. Protein product: CASSPRTSGGETQYF.